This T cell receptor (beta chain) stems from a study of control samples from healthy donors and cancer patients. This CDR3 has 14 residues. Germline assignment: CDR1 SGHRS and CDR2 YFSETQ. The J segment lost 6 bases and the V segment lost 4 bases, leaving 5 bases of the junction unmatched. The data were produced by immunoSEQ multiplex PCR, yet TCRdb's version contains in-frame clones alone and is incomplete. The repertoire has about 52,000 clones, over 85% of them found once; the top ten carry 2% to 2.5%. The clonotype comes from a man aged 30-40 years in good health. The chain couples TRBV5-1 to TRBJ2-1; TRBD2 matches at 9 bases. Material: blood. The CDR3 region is CASSNSGSANEQFF. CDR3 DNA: TGCGCCAGCAGCAATAGCGGGAGCGCCAATGAGCAGTTCTTC. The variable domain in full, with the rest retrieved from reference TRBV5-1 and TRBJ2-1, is KAGVTQTPRYLIKTRGQQVTLSCSPISGHRSVSWYQQTPGQGLQFLFEYFSETQRNKGNFPGRFSGRQFSNSRSEMNVSTLELGDSALYLCASSNSGSANEQFFGPGTRLTVL.